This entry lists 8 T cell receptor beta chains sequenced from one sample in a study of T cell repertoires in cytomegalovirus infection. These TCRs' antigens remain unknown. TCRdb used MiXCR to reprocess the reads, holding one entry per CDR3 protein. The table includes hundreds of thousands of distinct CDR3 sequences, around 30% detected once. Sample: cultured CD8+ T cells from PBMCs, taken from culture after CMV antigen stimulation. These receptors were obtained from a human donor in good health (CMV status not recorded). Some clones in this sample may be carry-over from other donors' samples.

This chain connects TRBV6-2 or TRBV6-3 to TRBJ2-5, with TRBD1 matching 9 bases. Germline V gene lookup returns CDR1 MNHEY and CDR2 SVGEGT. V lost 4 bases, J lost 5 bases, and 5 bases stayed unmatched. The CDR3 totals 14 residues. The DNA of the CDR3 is TGTGCCAGCAGTTGGGACAGGGATGAGGAGACCCAGTACTTC. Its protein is CASSWDRDEETQYF.

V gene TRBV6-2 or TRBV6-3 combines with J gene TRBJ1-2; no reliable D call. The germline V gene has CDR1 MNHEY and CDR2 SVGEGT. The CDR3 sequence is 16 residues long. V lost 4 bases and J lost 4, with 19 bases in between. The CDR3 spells CASSSPNVIGRYGYTF. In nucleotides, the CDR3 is TGTGCCAGCAGTTCTCCCAATGTAATAGGACGCTATGGCTACACCTTC.

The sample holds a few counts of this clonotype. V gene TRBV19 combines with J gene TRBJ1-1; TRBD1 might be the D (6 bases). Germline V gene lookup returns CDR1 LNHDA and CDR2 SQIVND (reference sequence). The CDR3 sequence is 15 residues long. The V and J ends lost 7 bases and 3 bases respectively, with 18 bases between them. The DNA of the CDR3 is TGTGCCAGTATTACTCCAGGGGAAGGGCACACTGAAGCTTTCTTT. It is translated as CASITPGEGHTEAFF.

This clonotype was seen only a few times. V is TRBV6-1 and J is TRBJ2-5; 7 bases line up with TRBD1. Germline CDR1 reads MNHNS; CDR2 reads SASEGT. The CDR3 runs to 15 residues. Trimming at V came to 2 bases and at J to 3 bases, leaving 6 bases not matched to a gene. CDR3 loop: CASSESGTAEETQYF. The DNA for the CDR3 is TGTGCCAGCAGTGAAAGTGGGACAGCTGAAGAGACCCAGTACTTC.

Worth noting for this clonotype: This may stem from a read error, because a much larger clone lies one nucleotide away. The CDR3 coding sequence is TGTGCCAACAGCTTAGGGCCCCTGAACGAGCAGTACGTC. This gives the protein CANSLGPLNEQYV. This chain links TRBV7-8 with TRBJ2-7, with D unresolved. Germline CDR1 is SGHVS and CDR2 is FQNEAQ. The CDR3 has 13 residues.

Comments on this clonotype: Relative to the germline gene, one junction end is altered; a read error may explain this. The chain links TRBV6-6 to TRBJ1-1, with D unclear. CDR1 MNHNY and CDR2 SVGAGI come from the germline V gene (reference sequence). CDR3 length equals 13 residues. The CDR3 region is CDSSPRGDTEAFF. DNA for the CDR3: TGTGACAGCAGTCCCCGGGGAGATACCGAAGCTTTCTTT.

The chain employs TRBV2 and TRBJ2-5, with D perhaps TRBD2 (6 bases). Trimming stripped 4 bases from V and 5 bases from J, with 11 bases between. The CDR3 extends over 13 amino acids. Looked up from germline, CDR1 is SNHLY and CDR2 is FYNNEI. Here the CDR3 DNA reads TGTGCCAGCAGTGCGACTAGTTGGGAGACCCAGTACTTC. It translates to CASSATSWETQYF.

CDR3 DNA: TGTGCCAGCAGCTTAGATAGTGGACACCAAGAGACCCAGTACTTC. Its translation: CASSLDSGHQETQYF. V usage is TRBV11-2 and J usage is TRBJ2-5, with D uncertain. CDR1 and CDR2 from the germline V gene are SGHAT and FQNNGV. The CDR3 is 15 amino acids. Trimming took off 0 bases at V and 0 bases at J, with 8 bases between the two ends.